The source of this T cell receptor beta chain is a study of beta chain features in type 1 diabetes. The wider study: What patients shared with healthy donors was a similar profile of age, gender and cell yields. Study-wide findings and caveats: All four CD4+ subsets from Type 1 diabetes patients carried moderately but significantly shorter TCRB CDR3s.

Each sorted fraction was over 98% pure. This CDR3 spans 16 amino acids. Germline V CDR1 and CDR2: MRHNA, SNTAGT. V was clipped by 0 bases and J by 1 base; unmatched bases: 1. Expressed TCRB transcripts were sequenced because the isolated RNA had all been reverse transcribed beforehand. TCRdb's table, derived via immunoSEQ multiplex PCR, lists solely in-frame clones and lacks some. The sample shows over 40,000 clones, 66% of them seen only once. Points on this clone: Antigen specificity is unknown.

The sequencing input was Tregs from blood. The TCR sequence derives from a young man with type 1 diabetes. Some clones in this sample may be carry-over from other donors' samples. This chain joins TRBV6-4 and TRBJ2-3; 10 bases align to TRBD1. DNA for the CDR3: TGTGCCAGCAGTGACTCGGACAGGGGGGGCACAGATACGCAGTATTTT. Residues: CASSDSDRGGTDTQYF.